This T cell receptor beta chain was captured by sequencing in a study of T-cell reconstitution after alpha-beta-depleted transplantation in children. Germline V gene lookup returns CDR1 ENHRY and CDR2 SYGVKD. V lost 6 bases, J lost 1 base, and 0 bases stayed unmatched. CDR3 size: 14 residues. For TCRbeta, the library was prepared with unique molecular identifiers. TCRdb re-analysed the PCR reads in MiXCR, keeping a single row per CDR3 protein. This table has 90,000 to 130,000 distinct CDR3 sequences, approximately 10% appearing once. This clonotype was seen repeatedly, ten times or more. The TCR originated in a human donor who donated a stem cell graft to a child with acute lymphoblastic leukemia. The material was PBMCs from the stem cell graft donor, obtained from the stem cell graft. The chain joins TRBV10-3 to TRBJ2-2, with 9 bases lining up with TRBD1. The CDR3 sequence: CAIRGQGNTGELFF. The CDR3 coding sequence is TGTGCCATCAGGGGACAGGGGAACACCGGGGAGCTGTTTTTT.